This T cell receptor (beta chain) was identified during a study of T cell responses to AZD1222 COVID-19 vaccine. Trimming shortened V by 6 bases and J by 4 bases, and 15 bases separated the two germline ends. The CDR3 spans 14 residues. Per germline, CDR1 KGHSH and CDR2 LQKENI. Assay: immunoSEQ multiplex PCR; the TCRdb copy retains only in-frame clones and omits some. The table lists approximately 110,000 clones, around 94% of them singletons. Study-wide results and caveats: Nearly half of unique spike-specific TCRs reportedly avoided B.1.351 and B.1.1.7 mutated regions. The peak T cell response came first, and repertoires were sampled only after it. Spike-spanning, vaccine-associated CD4 TCRs were dominant at 160-218 and 743-854.

Remarks on this clone: Its specificity is unknown.

J is TRBJ1-2 and V is TRBV18; no clear D. Material: peripheral blood, obtained on day 0 of AZD1222 vaccination. This TCR was recovered from an adult in good health. The CDR3 DNA sequence: TGTGCCAGCTCCCCCTCTGGCCGTGGCTATGGCTACACCTTC. Its translation is CASSPSGRGYGYTF.